A single sample gave rise to the 32 T cell receptor beta chains below, sequenced in a study of cytomegalovirus exposure and HLA in healthy donors. Profiling relied on immunoSEQ multiplex PCR, and the TCRdb table lists in-frame clones only, not all of them. The sample lists tens of thousands of clones, 85% occurring once. Sample: PBMCs. These TCRs come from a young man in good health and CMV-seronegative.

V and J are TRBV9 and TRBJ2-1, with TRBD2 matching 8 bases. From germline, CDR1 is SGDLS and CDR2 YYNGEE. CDR3 length: 15 residues. Losses at the gene ends were 5 bases for V and 6 bases for J; bases not matched to a gene: 10. In nucleotides, the CDR3 is TGTGCCAGCAGTTCTCGGGGGGGATCTACCAATGAGCAGTTCTTC. Its protein product is CASSSRGGSTNEQFF.

The chain combines TRBV7-7 with TRBJ2-5; TRBD1 aligns across 7 bases. Germline CDR1 is SSHAT and CDR2 is FNYEAQ (reference sequence). The CDR3 is 15 residues long. V shed 5 bases and J 1 base; nucleotides not matched to a gene: 7. The CDR3 coding sequence is TGTGCCAGCAGCGATAAACAGGGGATCCAAGAGACCCAGTACTTC. This sequence encodes CASSDKQGIQETQYF.

The V call is TRBV6-5, the J call TRBJ2-1; 9 nucleotides line up with TRBD1. V dropped 8 bases and J dropped 2; count of bases not matched to a gene: 7. Per the germline V gene, CDR1 is MNHEY and CDR2 is SVGAGI. The CDR3 is made up of 15 amino acids. CDR3 DNA sequence: TGTGCCAGCCACACTTGGACAGGGGCCTACAATGAGCAGTTCTTC. Its translation is CASHTWTGAYNEQFF.

The V and J genes are TRBV4-1 and TRBJ2-1; 7 nucleotides match TRBD1. There are 15 residues in the CDR3. Germline V gene lookup returns CDR1 MGHRA and CDR2 YSYEKL. J was trimmed by 6 bases and V by 6 bases; bases with no gene match: 11. CDR3 nucleotides: TGCGCCAGCAGGATCCCGGGACAGCGAAGCAATGAGCAGTTCTTC. It encodes CASRIPGQRSNEQFF.

Ten or more counts support this clone. The rearrangement links TRBV7-8 to TRBJ1-1; no reliable D call. In germline, CDR1 is SGHVS, CDR2 FQNEAQ. The V gene lost 5 bases and the J gene lost 0 bases, with 10 bases spanning the gap. The CDR3 consists of 14 residues. For the CDR3, the DNA is TGTGCCAGCAGCCAAACAGAGATGAACACTGAAGCTTTCTTT. Amino acid sequence: CASSQTEMNTEAFF. The full variable domain, its missing parts supplied by reference TRBV7-8 and TRBJ1-1, is GAGVSQSPRYKVAKRGQDVALRCDPISGHVSLFWYQQALGQGPEFLTYFQNEAQLDKSGLPSDRFFAERPEGSVSTLKIQRTQQEDSAVYLCASSQTEMNTEAFFGQGTRLTVV.

CDR3 in amino acids: CASSLGLGRGYPNTGELFF. The DNA of the CDR3 is TGTGCCAGCAGCTTAGGGTTGGGCAGGGGGTACCCGAACACCGGGGAGCTGTTTTTT. The V and J genes are TRBV7-2 and TRBJ2-2; 7 bases are shared with TRBD1. The junction had 11 bases not matched to a gene; V was cut back by 1 base and J by 0 bases. The CDR3 extends over 19 amino acids. CDR1 and CDR2 from the germline V gene are SGHTA and FQGNSA.

The rearrangement links TRBV5-1 to TRBJ2-5, with D tentatively TRBD2 (5 bases). Deletions cut 1 base from V and 1 base from J, with 11 bases between. CDR3 length equals 15 residues. Germline CDR1 is SGHRS and CDR2 is YFSETQ. CDR3 nucleotide sequence: TGCGCCAGCAGCTTGAGGCCGGGGAGCCAAGAGACCCAGTACTTC. Its protein product is CASSLRPGSQETQYF.

In this sample, this clone turned up once. The chain recombines TRBV5-1 with TRBJ2-5; 13 nucleotides line up with TRBD2. The V segment lost 3 bases and the J segment 5 bases; nucleotides outside the gene matches: 10. Per the germline V gene, CDR1 is SGHRS and CDR2 is YFSETQ. CDR3 length: 17 residues. In nucleotides, the CDR3 is TGCGCCAGCAGCTCAGAACCACTAGCGGGAGGGTGGGAGACCCAGTACTTC. Translated, it gives CASSSEPLAGGWETQYF.

The chain couples TRBV10-2 to TRBJ2-7, with D perhaps TRBD1 (5 bases). Trimming took off 2 bases at V and 4 bases at J, with 15 bases between the two ends. The CDR3 covers 15 residues. Germline assignment: CDR1 WSHSY and CDR2 SAAADI. CDR3 bases: TGCGCCAGCAGTGAGCCAACAGGCGGTAGTTACGAGCAGTACGTC. Its translation: CASSEPTGGSYEQYV.

The V call is TRBV4-1, the J call TRBJ2-3; a weak D match, TRBD1 (5 bases). The CDR3 covers 13 residues. CDR1 is MGHRA, CDR2 YSYEKL, per germline. V shed 4 bases and J shed 13 bases, with 18 bases lying between them. DNA for the CDR3: TGCGCCAGCAGCCCATCAAGGGGCCCGAGGAAGTATTTT. Translated, it gives CASSPSRGPRKYF.

The chain has TRBV9 and TRBJ1-4; TRBD1 matches 7 bases. Germline CDR1 is SGDLS and CDR2 is YYNGEE. Trimming took 4 bases from V and 0 from J; bases not matched to a gene: 9. This CDR3 spans 17 amino acids. The CDR3 DNA sequence: TGTGCCAGCAGCTCTCCCCAGGGGGTATCAACTAATGAAAAACTGTTTTTT. Its protein is CASSSPQGVSTNEKLFF.

This clone was detected only a few times. The chain employs TRBV7-9 and TRBJ2-7; perhaps TRBD1 as D (6 bases). Between the trimmed V and J ends, which lost 4 bases and 4 bases, there was a span of 11 bases. CDR1 and CDR2 (germline): SEHNR, FQNEAQ (reference sequence). The CDR3 is made up of 13 amino acids. CDR3 bases: TGTGCCAGCAGCTCCGGGACATTATACGAGCAGTACTTC. This codes for CASSSGTLYEQYF.

The rearrangement uses TRBV30 and TRBJ1-1, with TRBD1 matching over 8 bases. The CDR3 contains 13 residues. The V gene end was trimmed by 2 bases and the J gene end by 3 bases; junction bases not matched to a gene: 2. CDR1 and CDR2 from the germline V gene are GTSNPN and SVGIG (reference sequence). The CDR3 DNA follows: TGTGCCTGGAGTAGACAGGGGTACACTGAAGCTTTCTTT. Translated: CAWSRQGYTEAFF.

This clone was picked up one time. This chain uses TRBV5-1 with TRBJ1-1; tentative D call: TRBD1 (6 bases). The CDR3 extends over 16 amino acids. V lost 1 base to trimming and J lost 4 bases, with 17 bases between them. Germline assignment: CDR1 SGHRS and CDR2 YFSETQ. The CDR3 bases are TGCGCCAGCAGCTTGTTAGGGGGAGAAGGAGGCACTGAAGCTTTCTTT. This gives the protein CASSLLGGEGGTEAFF.

This rearrangement joins TRBV6-5 to TRBJ2-2; maybe TRBD1 (6 bases). Trimming left V 0 bases short and J 5 bases short, with 13 bases between. The CDR3 consists of 16 residues. Germline CDR1 MNHEY, CDR2 SVGAGI. The CDR3 region has the DNA TGTGCCAGCAGTTACTCGCCAGGGGTGGAGACCGGGGAGCTGTTTTTT. Amino acids: CASSYSPGVETGELFF.

The chain combines TRBV19 with TRBJ1-4; TRBD1 is a possible D gene (5 bases). CDR3 size: 13 residues. Trimming removed 6 bases at V and 8 bases at J, with 13 bases between. Germline lookup yields CDR1 LNHDA and CDR2 SQIVND (reference sequence). The CDR3 DNA reads TGTGCCAGTAGCTCCCGACCAGGGGAAAAACTGTTTTTT. Translating gives CASSSRPGEKLFF.

The rearrangement uses TRBV9 and TRBJ2-2, with TRBD2 matching over 8 bases. V gave up 4 bases and J gave up 0 bases; unmatched junction bases: 11. The CDR3 is made up of 18 amino acids. Germline lookup yields CDR1 SGDLS and CDR2 YYNGEE. CDR3 bases: TGTGCCAGCAGCACCCCCCGGGGGGGCGGTTCGAACACCGGGGAGCTGTTTTTT. Its translation: CASSTPRGGGSNTGELFF.

A remark on this clone: The junction does not match germline at one end; this may be a read error. The chain carries TRBV2 and TRBJ2-1, with 8 positions matching TRBD2. The CDR3 covers 14 residues. Germline V gene lookup returns CDR1 SNHLY and CDR2 FYNNEI. The CDR3 spells CASSDSVPGTSPLF. The CDR3 DNA is TGTGCCAGCAGTGATAGTGTTCCCGGGACTAGTCCCCTCTTC.

The gene calls are TRBV2 and TRBJ2-5; D may be TRBD1 (6 bases). V lost 2 bases to trimming and J lost 3 bases, with 10 bases between them. CDR1 is SNHLY, CDR2 FYNNEI, per germline. The CDR3 is 14 residues long. The CDR3 DNA sequence: TGTGCCAGCAGTGAAAGGGGGTCGGAAGAGACCCAGTACTTC. Translating it yields CASSERGSEETQYF.

The rearrangement links TRBV5-1 to TRBJ1-4; D remains unclear. The CDR3 totals 15 residues. Looked up from germline, CDR1 is SGHRS and CDR2 is YFSETQ. The V end lost 3 bases, the J end lost 8 bases, and 17 bases lay between the germline ends. CDR3 coding DNA: TGCGCCAGCAGCTGGGAGAGGGCAAATCGGGAAAAACTGTTTTTT. This translates into CASSWERANREKLFF.

This clone appeared a few times. J is TRBJ1-2 and V is TRBV7-3, with a weak D call TRBD1 (6 bases). Germline V gene sequence: CDR1 SGHTA, CDR2 FQGTGA. The CDR3 runs to 14 residues. The V gene lost 5 bases and the J gene lost 1 base, with 11 bases spanning the gap. The chain's CDR3 is CASSPSDSNYGYTF. The DNA for the CDR3 is TGTGCCAGCAGCCCCTCGGACAGTAACTATGGCTACACCTTC.

This chain connects TRBV7-2 to TRBJ2-2; TRBD2 matches 7 bases. The CDR3 runs 14 residues. V shed 0 bases, J shed 5 bases, and the junction held 0 bases outside the gene matches. Looked up from germline, CDR1 is SGHTA and CDR2 is FQGNSA. CDR3 residues: CASSLAGGTGELFF. CDR3 DNA sequence: TGTGCCAGCAGCTTAGCGGGGGGGACCGGGGAGCTGTTTTTT.

CDR3 in DNA: TGTGCCAGCAGCCGGGCTTACCGGGACAGGGACGAAAAACTGTTTTTT. It specifies CASSRAYRDRDEKLFF. The chain carries TRBV5-5 and TRBJ1-4, with 9 bases that match TRBD1. Trimming cost V 4 bases and J 8 bases; bases outside gene matches: 12. The CDR3 runs 16 residues. CDR1 is SGHKS, CDR2 YYEKEE, per germline (reference sequence).

This chain connects TRBV6-5 to TRBJ2-5; 10 nucleotides match TRBD2. Germline assignment: CDR1 MNHEY and CDR2 SVGAGI. Trimming removed 6 bases from V and 2 bases from J; junction bases left unmatched: 3. This CDR3 spans 14 amino acids. CDR3: CASSLAGEQETQYF. The CDR3 DNA reads as TGTGCCAGCAGCCTAGCGGGGGAACAAGAGACCCAGTACTTC.

The rearrangement links TRBV18 to TRBJ2-1, with D possibly TRBD1 on 5 matching bases. V dropped 2 bases and J dropped 5 bases, with 13 bases sitting between them. The CDR3 is 15 amino acids. Germline CDR1 reads KGHSH; CDR2 reads LQKENI. CDR3 sequence (DNA): TGTGCCAGCTCACCAGGGGCAGGTCGAAACAATGAGCAGTTCTTC. As protein: CASSPGAGRNNEQFF.

This clone was observed a single time. CDR3 amino acids: CASSQRAGETQYF. The CDR3 DNA is TGCGCCAGCAGTCAGAGGGCGGGGGAGACCCAGTACTTC. This rearrangement joins TRBV4-1 to TRBJ2-5; D perhaps matches TRBD2 (6 bases). Germline-derived CDR1 and CDR2 are MGHRA and YSYEKL. CDR3 length equals 13 residues. V lost 6 bases and J lost 5, with 13 bases in between.

The V call is TRBV7-6, the J call TRBJ2-3; D is possibly TRBD1 (6 bases). CDR3 size: 16 residues. The germline CDR1 and CDR2 sequences are SGHVS and FNYEAQ. Between the trimmed V and J ends, which lost 3 bases and 5 bases, there was a span of 18 bases. CDR3 in amino acids: CASSFSWGRAVDTQYF. In nucleotides, the CDR3 is TGTGCCAGCAGCTTTAGTTGGGGGCGGGCCGTAGATACGCAGTATTTT.

Concerning this clone itself: Different DNA sequences within this sample yield the same CDR3. This chain links TRBV4-3 with TRBJ1-2; possible D gene TRBD1, 5 bases. Germline CDR1 and CDR2: LGHNA and YSLEER. The length of the CDR3 is 14 residues. V was trimmed by 0 bases and J by 4 bases, leaving 9 bases between them. The CDR3: CASSQEGAGYGYTF. CDR3 in DNA: TGCGCCAGCAGCCAAGAAGGGGCAGGCTATGGCTACACCTTC.

This clone has only a few counts. The V gene is TRBV15, the J gene TRBJ1-6, with D uncertain. The V gene's germline CDR1 is LNHNV and CDR2 YYDKDF (reference sequence). The CDR3 spans 14 residues. The V gene lost 3 bases and the J gene lost 10 bases, with 13 bases spanning the gap. CDR3 loop: CATSRRDRRSPLHF. As DNA, the CDR3 is TGTGCCACCAGCAGGAGAGATAGGCGGTCACCCCTCCACTTT.

The chain couples TRBV7-9 to TRBJ2-7; D not certain. The CDR3 runs 13 residues. V was shortened by 5 bases and J by 3 bases, with 11 bases between the two germline ends. CDR1 is SEHNR, CDR2 FQNEAQ, per germline (reference sequence). CDR3 sequence reads: CASSPSEVYEQYF. The CDR3, as DNA: TGTGCCAGCAGCCCCTCCGAGGTCTACGAGCAGTACTTC.

The V gene is TRBV6-5, the J gene TRBJ1-1; maybe TRBD1 (5 bases). There are 12 residues in the CDR3. The V gene's germline CDR1 is MNHEY and CDR2 SVGAGI. Trimming pared 0 bases from V and 11 bases from J, leaving 10 bases between. CDR3 DNA sequence: TGTGCCAGCAGTTACTCCGGCACAGGCGCTTTCTTT. Translating it yields CASSYSGTGAFF.

This chain uses TRBV29-1 with TRBJ2-6; the D is unclear. V was cut by 2 bases and J by 0 bases, with 5 bases left in between. Germline assignment: CDR1 SQVTM and CDR2 ANQGSEA. The CDR3 is 14 residues long. The CDR3 coding sequence is TGCAGCGTTGAAATCAGCTCTGGGGCCAACGTCCTGACTTTC. It encodes CSVEISSGANVLTF. Variable domain in full (rest from reference TRBV29-1 and TRBJ2-6): SAVISQKPSRDICQRGTSLTIQCQVDSQVTMMFWYRQQPGQSLTLIATANQGSEATYESGFVIDKFPISRPNLTFSTLTVSNMSPEDSSIYLCSVEISSGANVLTFGAGSRLTVL.